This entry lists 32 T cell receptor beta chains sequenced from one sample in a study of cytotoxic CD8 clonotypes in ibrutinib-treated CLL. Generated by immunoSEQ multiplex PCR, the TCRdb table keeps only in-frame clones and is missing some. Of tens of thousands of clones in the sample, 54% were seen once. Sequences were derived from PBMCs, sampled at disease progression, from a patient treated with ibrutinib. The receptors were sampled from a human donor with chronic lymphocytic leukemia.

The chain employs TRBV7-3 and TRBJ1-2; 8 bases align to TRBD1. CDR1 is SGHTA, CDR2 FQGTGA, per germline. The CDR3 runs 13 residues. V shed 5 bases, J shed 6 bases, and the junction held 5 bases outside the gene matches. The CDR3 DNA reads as TGTGCCAGCAGCGCAGGGACAGGCGATGGCTACACCTTC. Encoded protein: CASSAGTGDGYTF. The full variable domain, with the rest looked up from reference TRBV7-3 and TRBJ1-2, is GAGVSQTPSNKVTEKGKYVELRCDPISGHTALYWYRQSLGQGPEFLIYFQGTGAADDSGLPNDRFFAVRPEGSVSTLKIQRTERGDSAVYLCASSAGTGDGYTFGSGTRLTVV.

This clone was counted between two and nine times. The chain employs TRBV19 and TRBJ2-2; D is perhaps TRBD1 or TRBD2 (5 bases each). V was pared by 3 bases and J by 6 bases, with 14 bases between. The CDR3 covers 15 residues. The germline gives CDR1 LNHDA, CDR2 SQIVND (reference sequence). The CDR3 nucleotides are TGTGCCAGTAGTATGTGGGCCGGGGCGGCCGGGGAGCTGTTTTTT. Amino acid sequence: CASSMWAGAAGELFF.

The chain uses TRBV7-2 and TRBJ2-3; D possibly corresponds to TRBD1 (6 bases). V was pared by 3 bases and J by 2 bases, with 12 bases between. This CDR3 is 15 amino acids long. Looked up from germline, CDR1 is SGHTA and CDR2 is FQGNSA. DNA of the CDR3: TGTGCCAGCAGCTTTCGGACAGCGTTCACAGATACGCAGTATTTT. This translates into CASSFRTAFTDTQYF.

The CDR3 nucleotides read TGTGCCTGGAGTAAGGGGAAAGGACAGCCCCAGCATTTT. It yields the protein CAWSKGKGQPQHF. This sequence joins TRBV30 and TRBJ1-5, with a possible D match to TRBD1 (5 bases). The germline V gene has CDR1 GTSNPN and CDR2 SVGIG (reference sequence). V lost 2 bases to trimming and J lost 7 bases, with 12 bases between them. CDR3 size: 13 residues.

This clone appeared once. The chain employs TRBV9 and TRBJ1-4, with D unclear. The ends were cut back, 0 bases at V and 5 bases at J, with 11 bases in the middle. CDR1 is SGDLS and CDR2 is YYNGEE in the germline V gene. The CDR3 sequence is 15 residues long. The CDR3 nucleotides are TGTGCCAGCAGCGTAGCTACCGGGTTCAATGAAAAACTGTTTTTT. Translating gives CASSVATGFNEKLFF.

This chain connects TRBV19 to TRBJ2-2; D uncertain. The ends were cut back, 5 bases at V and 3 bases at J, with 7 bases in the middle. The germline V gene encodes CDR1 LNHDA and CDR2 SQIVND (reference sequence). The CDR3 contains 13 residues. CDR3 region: CASSRIYTGELFF. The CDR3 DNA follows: TGTGCCAGTAGTCGGATCTACACCGGGGAGCTGTTTTTT.

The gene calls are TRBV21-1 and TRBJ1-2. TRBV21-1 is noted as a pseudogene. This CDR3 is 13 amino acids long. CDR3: CARPGKGDFGYTF. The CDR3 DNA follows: TGTGCCAGGCCCGGGAAGGGAGATTTTGGCTACACCTTC.

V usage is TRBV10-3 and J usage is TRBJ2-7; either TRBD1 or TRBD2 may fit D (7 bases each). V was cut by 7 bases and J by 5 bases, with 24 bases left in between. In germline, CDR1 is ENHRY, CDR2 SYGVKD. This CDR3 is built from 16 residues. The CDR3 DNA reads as TGTGCCATCAAGTCCCAGGGGGGGTCGGAGGTCCACGAGCAGTACTTC. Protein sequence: CAIKSQGGSEVHEQYF.

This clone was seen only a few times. CDR3 protein: CASRSSVYGYTF. CDR3 DNA sequence: TGTGCCAGCAGAAGTAGCGTCTATGGCTACACCTTC. The rearrangement uses TRBV2 and TRBJ1-2; no firm D call. Between the trimmed V and J ends, which lost 6 bases and 4 bases, there was a span of 9 bases. Germline CDR1 and CDR2: SNHLY and FYNNEI. The CDR3 spans 12 residues.

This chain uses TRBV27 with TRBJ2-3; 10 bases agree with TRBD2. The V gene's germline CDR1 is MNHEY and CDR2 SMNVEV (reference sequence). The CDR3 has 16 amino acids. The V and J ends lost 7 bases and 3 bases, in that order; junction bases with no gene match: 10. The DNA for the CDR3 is TGTGCCAGCATCCTAAGGGCTAGCGGGAGAACAGATACGCAGTATTTT. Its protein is CASILRASGRTDTQYF.

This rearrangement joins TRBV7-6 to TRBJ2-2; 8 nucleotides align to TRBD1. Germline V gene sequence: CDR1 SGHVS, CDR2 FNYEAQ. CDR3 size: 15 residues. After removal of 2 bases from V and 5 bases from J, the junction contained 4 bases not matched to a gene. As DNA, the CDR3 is TGTGCCAGCAGCTTATCTACAGGGGGTACCGGGGAGCTGTTTTTT. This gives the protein CASSLSTGGTGELFF.

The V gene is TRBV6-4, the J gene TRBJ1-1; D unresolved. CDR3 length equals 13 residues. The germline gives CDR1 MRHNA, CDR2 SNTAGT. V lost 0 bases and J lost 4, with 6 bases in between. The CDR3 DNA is TGTGCCAGCAGTGACTCGCCTCTCACTGAAGCTTTCTTT. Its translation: CASSDSPLTEAFF.

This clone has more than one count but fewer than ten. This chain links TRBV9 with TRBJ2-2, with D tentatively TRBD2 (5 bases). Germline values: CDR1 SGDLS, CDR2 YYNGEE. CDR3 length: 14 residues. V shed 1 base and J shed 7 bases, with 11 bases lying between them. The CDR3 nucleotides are TGTGCCAGCAGCGTAACGTCTAGCATCGGGGAGCTGTTTTTT. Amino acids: CASSVTSSIGELFF.

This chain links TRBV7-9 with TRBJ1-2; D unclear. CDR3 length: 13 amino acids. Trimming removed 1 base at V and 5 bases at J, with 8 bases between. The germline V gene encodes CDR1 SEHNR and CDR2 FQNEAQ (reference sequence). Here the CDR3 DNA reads TGTGCCAGCAGCTTAGTCGGGAGTTATGGCTACACCTTC. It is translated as CASSLVGSYGYTF.

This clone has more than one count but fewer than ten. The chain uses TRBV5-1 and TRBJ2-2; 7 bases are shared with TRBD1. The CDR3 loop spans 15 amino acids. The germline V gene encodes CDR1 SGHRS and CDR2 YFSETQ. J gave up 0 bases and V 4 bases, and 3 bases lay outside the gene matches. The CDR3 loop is CASSVDRANTGELFF. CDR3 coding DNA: TGCGCCAGCAGCGTCGACAGGGCGAACACCGGGGAGCTGTTTTTT.

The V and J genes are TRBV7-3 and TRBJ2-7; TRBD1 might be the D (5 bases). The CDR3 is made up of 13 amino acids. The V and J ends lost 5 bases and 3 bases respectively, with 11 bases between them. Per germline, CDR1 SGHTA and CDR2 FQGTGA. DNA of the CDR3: TGTGCCAGCAGCCCAGGGTTATTCTACGAGCAGTACTTC. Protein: CASSPGLFYEQYF.

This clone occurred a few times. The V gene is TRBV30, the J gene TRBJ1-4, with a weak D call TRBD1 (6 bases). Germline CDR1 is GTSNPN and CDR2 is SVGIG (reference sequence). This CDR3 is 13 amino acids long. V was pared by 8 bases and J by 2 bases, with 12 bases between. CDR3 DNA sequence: TGTGCCGTCAACAGGGAGACTAATGAAAAACTGTTTTTT. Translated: CAVNRETNEKLFF.

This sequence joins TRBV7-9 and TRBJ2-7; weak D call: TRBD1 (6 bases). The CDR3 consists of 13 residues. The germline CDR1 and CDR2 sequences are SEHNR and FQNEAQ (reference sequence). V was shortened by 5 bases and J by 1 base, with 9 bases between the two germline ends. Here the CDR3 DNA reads TGTGCCAGCAGCGGACAGAATTCCTACGAGCAGTACTTC. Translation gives CASSGQNSYEQYF.

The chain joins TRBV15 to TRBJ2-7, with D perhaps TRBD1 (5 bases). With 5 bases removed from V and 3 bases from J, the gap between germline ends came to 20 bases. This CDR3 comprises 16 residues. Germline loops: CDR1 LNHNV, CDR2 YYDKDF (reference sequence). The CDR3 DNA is TGTGCCACCAGCCCAACTAAGGGGTCTTTATTCTACGAGCAGTACTTC. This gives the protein CATSPTKGSLFYEQYF.

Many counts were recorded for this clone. CDR3 loop: CASKNIAGFYNEQFF. The CDR3 coding sequence is TGTGCCAGCAAGAACATAGCGGGGTTCTACAATGAGCAGTTCTTC. The rearrangement uses TRBV6-5 and TRBJ2-1; TRBD2 matches at 8 bases. Germline V gene sequence: CDR1 MNHEY, CDR2 SVGAGI. The CDR3 length is 15 residues. V lost 7 bases to trimming and J lost 3 bases; unmatched junction nucleotides: 8.

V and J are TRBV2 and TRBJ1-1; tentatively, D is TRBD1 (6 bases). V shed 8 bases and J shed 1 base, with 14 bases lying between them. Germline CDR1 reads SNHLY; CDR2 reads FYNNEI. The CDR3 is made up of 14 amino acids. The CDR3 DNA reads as TGTGCCAGCTCAGTGGGGGGGCCGAACACTGAAGCTTTCTTT. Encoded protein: CASSVGGPNTEAFF.

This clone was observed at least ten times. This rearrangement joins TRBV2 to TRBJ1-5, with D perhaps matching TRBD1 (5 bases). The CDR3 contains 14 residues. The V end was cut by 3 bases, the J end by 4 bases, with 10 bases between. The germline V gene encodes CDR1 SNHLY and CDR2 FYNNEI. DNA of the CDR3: TGTGCCAGCAGTGACGGGGCGGGAAATCAGCCCCAGCATTTT. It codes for CASSDGAGNQPQHF.

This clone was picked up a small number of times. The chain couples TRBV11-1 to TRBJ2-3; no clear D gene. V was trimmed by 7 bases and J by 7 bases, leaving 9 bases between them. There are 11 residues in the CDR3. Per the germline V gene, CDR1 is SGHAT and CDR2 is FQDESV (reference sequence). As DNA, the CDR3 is TGTGCCAGCACCATGGGTTATACGCAGTATTTT. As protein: CASTMGYTQYF. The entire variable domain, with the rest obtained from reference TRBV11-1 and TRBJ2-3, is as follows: EAEVAQSPRYKITEKSQAVAFWCDPISGHATLYWYRQILGQGPELLVQFQDESVVDDSQLPKDRFSAERLKGVDSTLKIQPAELGDSAMYLCASTMGYTQYFGPGTRLTVL.

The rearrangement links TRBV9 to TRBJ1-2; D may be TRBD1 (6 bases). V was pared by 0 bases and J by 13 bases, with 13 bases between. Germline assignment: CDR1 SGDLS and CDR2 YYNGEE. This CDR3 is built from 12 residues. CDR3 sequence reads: CASSVATSGVTF. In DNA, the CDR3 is TGTGCCAGCAGCGTAGCTACGTCAGGGGTCACCTTC.

CDR3 bases: TGTGCCAGCAGCCCAGGACTAGCGCTTGGTAATGAGCAGTTCTTC. It codes for CASSPGLALGNEQFF. The chain is built from TRBV9 and TRBJ2-1; 9 bases are a match to TRBD2. The CDR3 covers 15 residues. Germline V gives CDR1 SGDLS, CDR2 YYNGEE. J was trimmed by 7 bases and V by 4 bases; bases with no gene match: 9.

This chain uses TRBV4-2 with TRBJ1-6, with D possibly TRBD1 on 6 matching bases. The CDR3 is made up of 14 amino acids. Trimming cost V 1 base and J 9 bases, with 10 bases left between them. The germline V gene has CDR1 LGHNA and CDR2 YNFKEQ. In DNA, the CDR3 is TGTGCCAGCAGCCAAGGGGGCAGGGGTTCACCCCTCCACTTT. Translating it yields CASSQGGRGSPLHF.

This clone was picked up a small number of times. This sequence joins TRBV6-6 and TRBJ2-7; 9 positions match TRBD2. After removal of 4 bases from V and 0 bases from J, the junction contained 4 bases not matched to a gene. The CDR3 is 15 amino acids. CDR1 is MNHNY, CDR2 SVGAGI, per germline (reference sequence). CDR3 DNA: TGTGCCAGCAGTTCTAGACTAGCGGCCTCCTACGAGCAGTACTTC. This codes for CASSSRLAASYEQYF.

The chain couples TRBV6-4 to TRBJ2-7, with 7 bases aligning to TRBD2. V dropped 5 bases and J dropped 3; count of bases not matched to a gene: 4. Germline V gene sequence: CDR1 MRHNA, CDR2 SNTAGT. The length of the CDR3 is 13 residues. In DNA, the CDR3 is TGTGCCAGCAGTACGGCTAGCGGCTACGAGCAGTACTTC. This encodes CASSTASGYEQYF.

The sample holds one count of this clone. CDR3 amino acids: CASIDRGLGEKLFF. The CDR3 DNA reads TGTGCCAGTATTGACAGGGGGTTGGGTGAAAAACTGTTTTTT. This chain links TRBV19 with TRBJ1-4; TRBD1 agrees at 9 bases. With 7 bases clipped from V and 7 bases from J, the junction kept 7 bases outside the gene matches. Germline loops: CDR1 LNHDA, CDR2 SQIVND (reference sequence). The CDR3 has 14 residues.

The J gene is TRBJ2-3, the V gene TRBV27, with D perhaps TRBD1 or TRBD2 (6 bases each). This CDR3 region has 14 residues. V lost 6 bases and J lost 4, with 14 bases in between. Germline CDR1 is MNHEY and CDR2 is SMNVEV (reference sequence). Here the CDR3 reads CASSRGGPADTQYF. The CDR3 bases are TGTGCCAGCAGCCGTGGGGGGCCCGCAGATACGCAGTATTTT.

The DNA for the CDR3 is TGTGCCAGCAGCGTAGAAGGTTTACCTAATGAAAAACTGTTTTTT. It encodes CASSVEGLPNEKLFF. The chain employs TRBV9 and TRBJ1-4; D remains unclear. Trimming shortened V by 0 bases and J by 3 bases, and 9 bases separated the two germline ends. This CDR3 spans 15 amino acids. CDR1 is SGDLS, CDR2 YYNGEE, per germline.

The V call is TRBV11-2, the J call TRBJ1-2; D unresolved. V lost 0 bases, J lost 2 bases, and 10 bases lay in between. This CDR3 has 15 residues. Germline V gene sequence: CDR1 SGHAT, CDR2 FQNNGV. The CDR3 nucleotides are TGTGCCAGCAGCTTAGATCCAGGATTCAACTATGGCTACACCTTC. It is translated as CASSLDPGFNYGYTF.